This is a list of T cell receptor beta chains from one sample in a study of T cell changes during pregnancy in multiple sclerosis. Clones were sequenced by immunoSEQ multiplex PCR, and TCRdb holds only the in-frame ones, with some missing. The repertoire includes 45,000 to 60,000 clones, about 91% of them detected once, and roughly 0.2% sits in the top ten. Sequenced here: CD4+ T cells from peripheral blood mononuclear cells, sampled in the second trimester of pregnancy. Receptor source: a female donor with multiple sclerosis, enrolled in a pregnancy study. CDR3s include the opening cysteine and the closing phenylalanine or tryptophan. Fields, in order: J gene, D gene, V gene, CDR3 protein, CDR3 DNA. A D gene is named only where the DNA matches it firmly.

J gene: TRBJ1-1
D gene: -
V gene: TRBV10-3
CDR3 protein: CAISEPQVGAFF
CDR3 DNA: TGTGCCATCAGTGAACCACAGGTAGGCGCTTTCTTT

J gene: TRBJ2-3
D gene: TRBD2
V gene: TRBV5-4
CDR3 protein: CASSFSGGADTQYF
CDR3 DNA: TGTGCCAGCAGCTTTAGCGGGGGTGCAGATACGCAGTATTTT

J gene: TRBJ2-7
D gene: -
V gene: TRBV16
CDR3 protein: CASSLSSGRGEQYF
CDR3 DNA: TGTGCCAGCAGCCTTTCCTCGGGTCGTGGCGAGCAGTACTTC

J gene: TRBJ2-3
D gene: -
V gene: TRBV5-1
CDR3 protein: CASSLPRDSYTDTQYF
CDR3 DNA: TGCGCCAGCAGCTTGCCCCGGGACTCGTACACAGATACGCAGTATTTT

J gene: TRBJ1-2
D gene: TRBD1
V gene: TRBV29-1
CDR3 protein: CSAGQGFGVGYGYTF
CDR3 DNA: TGCAGCGCTGGACAGGGCTTCGGAGTAGGCTATGGCTACACCTTC

J gene: TRBJ2-3
D gene: TRBD2
V gene: TRBV4-2
CDR3 protein: CASSFGRTSGGSTDTQYF
CDR3 DNA: TGTGCCAGCAGCTTCGGACGGACTAGCGGGGGGAGCACAGATACGCAGTATTTT

J gene: TRBJ2-7
D gene: TRBD2
V gene: TRBV7-6
CDR3 protein: CASSRLAGGRHEQYF
CDR3 DNA: TGTGCCAGCAGTAGATTAGCGGGAGGGCGGCACGAGCAGTACTTC

J gene: TRBJ2-1
D gene: -
V gene: TRBV18
CDR3 protein: CASSPPRGWLDNEQFF
CDR3 DNA: TGTGCCAGCTCACCACCCCGGGGGTGGTTGGACAATGAGCAGTTCTTC

J gene: TRBJ1-2
D gene: TRBD1
V gene: TRBV18
CDR3 protein: CASSPRNRGLGGYTF
CDR3 DNA: TGTGCCAGCTCACCACGGAACAGGGGGCTGGGTGGCTACACCTTC

J gene: TRBJ1-1
D gene: -
V gene: TRBV5-1
CDR3 protein: CASRIQGENTEAFF
CDR3 DNA: TGCGCCAGCAGGATACAGGGAGAGAACACTGAAGCTTTCTTT

J gene: TRBJ2-7
D gene: -
V gene: TRBV14
CDR3 protein: CASSTFEETSLGEQYF
CDR3 DNA: TGTGCCAGCAGTACCTTCGAGGAGACCTCACTTGGAGAGCAGTACTTC

J gene: TRBJ2-7
D gene: -
V gene: TRBV6-5
CDR3 protein: CASSYSSGAPFYEQYF
CDR3 DNA: TGTGCCAGCAGTTACTCCTCAGGGGCTCCCTTCTACGAGCAGTACTTC

J gene: TRBJ2-7
D gene: -
V gene: TRBV28
CDR3 protein: CASSFGKRSYEQYF
CDR3 DNA: TGTGCCAGCAGTTTTGGAAAGCGCTCCTACGAGCAGTACTTC

J gene: TRBJ2-1
D gene: -
V gene: TRBV5-1
CDR3 protein: CASSLGLAGSYNEQFF
CDR3 DNA: TGCGCCAGCAGCTTGGGGCTGGCGGGCTCCTACAATGAGCAGTTCTTC

J gene: TRBJ2-3
D gene: TRBD2
V gene: TRBV7-6
CDR3 protein: CASSLGISGGADTQYF
CDR3 DNA: TGTGCCAGCAGCTTAGGGATTAGCGGGGGAGCAGATACGCAGTATTTT

J gene: TRBJ2-3
D gene: -
V gene: TRBV6-4
CDR3 protein: CASTMIHSNTQYF
CDR3 DNA: TGTGCCAGCACTATGATCCATTCTAATACGCAGTATTTT

J gene: TRBJ1-1
D gene: -
V gene: TRBV5-1
CDR3 protein: CASSLAADYTEAFF
CDR3 DNA: TGCGCCAGCAGCTTGGCGGCAGACTATACTGAAGCTTTCTTT

J gene: TRBJ1-5
D gene: -
V gene: TRBV25-1
CDR3 protein: CASSAGGNQPQHF
CDR3 DNA: TGTGCCAGCAGTGCCGGGGGCAATCAGCCCCAGCATTTT